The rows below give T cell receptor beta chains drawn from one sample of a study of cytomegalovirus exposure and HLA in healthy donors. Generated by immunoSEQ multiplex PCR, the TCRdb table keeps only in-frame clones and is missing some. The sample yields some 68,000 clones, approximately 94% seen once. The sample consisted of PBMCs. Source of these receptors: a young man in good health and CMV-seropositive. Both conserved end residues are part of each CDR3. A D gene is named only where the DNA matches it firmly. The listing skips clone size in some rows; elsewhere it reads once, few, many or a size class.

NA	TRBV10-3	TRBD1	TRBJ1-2	TGTGCCATCAACACCGGGACAGGGCCGTTTGGCTACACCTTC	CAINTGTGPFGYTF
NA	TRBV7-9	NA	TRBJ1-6	TGTGCCAGCAGCTTAGGCGACGGAGGACATTCACCCCTCCACTTT	CASSLGDGGHSPLHF
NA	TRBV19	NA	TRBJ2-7	TGTGCCAGTAGTTCCACCCGACAGTCCTACGAGCAGTACTTC	CASSSTRQSYEQYF
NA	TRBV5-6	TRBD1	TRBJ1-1	TGTGCCAGCAGCTTGGGGGACAGACGGACTGAAGCTTTCTTT	CASSLGDRRTEAFF
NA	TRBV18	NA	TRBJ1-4	TGTGCCAGCTCACCACCGTCAGGGGCCTCAAATGAAAAACTGTTTTTT	CASSPPSGASNEKLFF
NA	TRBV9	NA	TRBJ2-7	TGTGCCAGCAGCGTAGCATGGGACTCCGAGCAGTACTTC	CASSVAWDSEQYF
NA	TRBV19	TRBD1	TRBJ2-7	TGTGCCAGTAAAGACAGGGGTTGGTCCTACGAGCAGTACTTC	CASKDRGWSYEQYF
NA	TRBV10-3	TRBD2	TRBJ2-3	TGTGCCATCAGAGGGACTACTAGCACAGATACGCAGTATTTT	CAIRGTTSTDTQYF
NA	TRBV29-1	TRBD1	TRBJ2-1	TGCAGCGCGCGGACAGGGAGAGACAATGAGCAGTTCTTC	CSARTGRDNEQFF
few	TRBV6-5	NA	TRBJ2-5	TGTGCCAGCAGTTACAGGCTTGGCGGGGCCCAGTACTTC	CASSYRLGGAQYF
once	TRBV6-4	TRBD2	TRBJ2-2	TGTGCCAGCAGTTCTAGCGGCACCGGGGAGCTGTTTTTT	CASSSSGTGELFF
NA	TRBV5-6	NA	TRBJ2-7	TGTGCCAGCAGCCTGTTCGGGTGGGGGGGCCCCTACGAGCAGTACTTC	CASSLFGWGGPYEQYF
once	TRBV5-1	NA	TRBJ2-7	TGCGCCAGCAGCTTGGACAGCGGAGGATCCTACGAGCAGTACTTC	CASSLDSGGSYEQYF
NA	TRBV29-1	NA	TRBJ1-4	TGCAGCGTTAGCGGGGGCGGCGATGAAAAACTGTTTTTT	CSVSGGGDEKLFF
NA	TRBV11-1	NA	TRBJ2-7	TGTGCCAGCAGCTTAGATTGGGGGGGCAGCGCCTTCTACGAGCAGTACTTC	CASSLDWGGSAFYEQYF
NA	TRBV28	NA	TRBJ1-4	TGTGCCAGCAGCTCCAGGGTTAGCTCTAATGAAAAACTGTTTTTT	CASSSRVSSNEKLFF
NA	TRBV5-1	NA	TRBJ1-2	TGCGCCAGTAGGGACACAGCAGGGCGTGGCTACACCTTC	CASRDTAGRGYTF
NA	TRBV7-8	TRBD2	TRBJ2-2	TGTGCCAGCAGCCCACTAGCGGCGAACACCGGGGAGCTGTTTTTT	CASSPLAANTGELFF
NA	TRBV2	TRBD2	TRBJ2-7	TGTGCCAGCAGCGAGCCGGGACTAGCCGTATACGAGCAGTACTTC	CASSEPGLAVYEQYF
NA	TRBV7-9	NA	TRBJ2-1	TGTGCCATCTCAGGGAACGCATTGAATGAGCAGTTCTTC	CAISGNALNEQFF
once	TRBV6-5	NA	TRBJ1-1	TGTGCCAGCAGTTACAGGGAGGTGAACACTGAAGCTTTCTTT	CASSYREVNTEAFF
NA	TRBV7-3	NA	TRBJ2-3	TGTGCCAGCAGCTTAACCCCGCGGGACACAGATACGCAGTATTTT	CASSLTPRDTDTQYF
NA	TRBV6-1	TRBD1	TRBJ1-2	TGTGCCTCACGGACAGGGGTGAACTATGGCTACACCTTC	CASRTGVNYGYTF
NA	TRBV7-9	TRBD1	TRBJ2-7	TGTGCCAGCAGCTTAGGGGACAGGGGATACGAGCAGTACTTC	CASSLGDRGYEQYF
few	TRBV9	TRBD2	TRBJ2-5	TGTGCCAGCAGCGTAAGGCGGGGGGAAGGAGAGACCCAGTACTTC	CASSVRRGEGETQYF
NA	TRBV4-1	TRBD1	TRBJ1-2	TGCGCCAGCAGCCACGGACGGGACAGCACCCCGTGGTGGGGCTACACCTTC	CASSHGRDSTPWWGYTF
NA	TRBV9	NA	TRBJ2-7	TGTGCCAGCAGCGTAGATCTAGGAGGTGACGAGCAGTACTTC	CASSVDLGGDEQYF
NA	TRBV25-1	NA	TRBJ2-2	TGTGCCAGCAGTGAATGGCTGGAGGGGCCGGGGGAGCTGTTTTTT	CASSEWLEGPGELFF
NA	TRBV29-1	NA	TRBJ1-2	TGCAGCGTTGAACGCGGGGCGGGGAACTCTAACTATGGCTACACCTTC	CSVERGAGNSNYGYTF
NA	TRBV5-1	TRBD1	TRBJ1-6	TGCGCCAGCAGCCCGGGACAGGGGGATTCACCCCTCCACTTT	CASSPGQGDSPLHF
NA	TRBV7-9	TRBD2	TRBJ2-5	TGTGCCAGCAGCTTGGGAGGGGAAGAGACCCAGTACTTC	CASSLGGEETQYF
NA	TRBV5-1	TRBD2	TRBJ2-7	TGCGCCAGCAGCCCCGGGAGCGGGGGGGTCCGCGAGCAGTACTTC	CASSPGSGGVREQYF
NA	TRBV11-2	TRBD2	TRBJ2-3	TGTGCCAGCAGCCCGCTAGCGGGGGGAAGCACAGATACGCAGTATTTT	CASSPLAGGSTDTQYF
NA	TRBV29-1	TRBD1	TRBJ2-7	TGCAGCGTCCGGACAGGGGGCGAGAGAGCGGGGGTCTACGAGCAGTACTTC	CSVRTGGERAGVYEQYF
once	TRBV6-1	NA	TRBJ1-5	TGTGCCAGCAGGGGGCCTTTAAATCAGCCCCAGCATTTT	CASRGPLNQPQHF
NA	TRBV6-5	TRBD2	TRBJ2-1	TGTGCCAGCAGTTCCCTAGCGGGGGGCCTCCATGAGCAGTTCTTC	CASSSLAGGLHEQFF
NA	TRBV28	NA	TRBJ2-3	TGTGCCTCCCATTCCCCGGGACAAGGAACAGATACGCAGTATTTT	CASHSPGQGTDTQYF
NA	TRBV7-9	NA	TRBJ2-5	TGTGCCAGCAGTACAGGTGGGGAGACCCAGTACTTC	CASSTGGETQYF
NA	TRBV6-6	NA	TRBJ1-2	TGTGCCACCAGACAGGAGCTTAACTATGGCTACACCTTC	CATRQELNYGYTF
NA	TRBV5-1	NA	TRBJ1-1	TGCGCCAGCAGATCGCCAAGACAGTCTCGCACTGAAGCTTTCTTT	CASRSPRQSRTEAFF
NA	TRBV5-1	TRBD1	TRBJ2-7	TGCGCCAGCACCCCTGGGGCCGGGACAGGCCTATACGAGCAGTACTTC	CASTPGAGTGLYEQYF
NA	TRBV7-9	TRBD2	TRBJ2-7	TGTGCCAGCAGCCCAAGAGGCGGGAGTATCGACGAGCAGTACTTC	CASSPRGGSIDEQYF
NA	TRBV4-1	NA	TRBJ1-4	TGCGCCAGCAGCCAAGAACAGAGTAATGAAAAACTGTTTTTT	CASSQEQSNEKLFF
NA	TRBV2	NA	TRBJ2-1	TGTGCCAGCGGCCAACACACTGAGCAGTTCTTC	CASGQHTEQFF
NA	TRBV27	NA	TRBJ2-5	TGTGCCAGCAGTCTCCAGACTCAAGAGACCCAGTACTTC	CASSLQTQETQYF
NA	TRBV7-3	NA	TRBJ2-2	TGTGCCAGCAGCCAGGGACTCGCCGGGGAGCTGTTTTTT	CASSQGLAGELFF
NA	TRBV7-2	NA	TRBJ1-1	TGTGCCAGCAGCTTAGGGCAGGCGAACACTGAAGCTTTCTTT	CASSLGQANTEAFF
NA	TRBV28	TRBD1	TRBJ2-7	TGTGCCAGCAGAGCACCGGGACAGGGACTCTCCTACGAGCAGTACTTC	CASRAPGQGLSYEQYF
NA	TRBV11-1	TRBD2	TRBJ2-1	TGTGCCAGCAGCTTAGATGCTAGCGGGAGTACCGAGCAGTTCTTC	CASSLDASGSTEQFF
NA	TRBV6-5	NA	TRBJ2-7	TGTGCCAGCAGTTCTGCGGGGTTCTCCTACGAGCAGTACTTC	CASSSAGFSYEQYF
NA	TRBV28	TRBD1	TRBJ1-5	TGTGCCAGCAGGGAAACAGGGGCGCCCCATCAGCCCCAGCATTTT	CASRETGAPHQPQHF
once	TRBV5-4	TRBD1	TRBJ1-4	TGTGCCAGCAGCCGTTCGACAGGGTATGGGGAAAAACTGTTTTTT	CASSRSTGYGEKLFF